The clone carrying this T cell receptor (beta chain) was seen a handful of times. One junction end disagrees with the germline gene, perhaps due to a read error. This specimen belongs to a study of CD8+ T cells in alopecia areata. As the sequencing template, cDNA was produced by extracting RNA and reverse transcribing it. TCRdb keeps only in-frame clones here, not all; method: immunoSEQ multiplex PCR. The sample has about 110,000 clones, roughly 64% seen once. The CDR3 length is 17 residues. CDR1 is SGHDT, CDR2 YYEEEE, per germline. The receptor was isolated from a human donor in good health. Sample: CD8+ T cells sorted from blood. V gene TRBV5-6 combines with J gene TRBJ2-1; TRBD1 or TRBD2 may be the D gene (6 bases each). The CDR3 loop is CASSGMRGAVPYHEQFF. DNA of the CDR3: TGTGCCAGCAGCGGAATGAGGGGGGCAGTCCCCTACCATGAGCAGTTCTTC.